Following are 12 T cell receptor beta chains from one sample sequenced in a study of monozygotic twins with inflammatory bowel disease. TCRdb reprocessed the 5' RACE reads and stores each CDR3 protein as one record, lacking DNA. The sample has over 120,000 distinct CDR3 sequences. The sequencing sample was made of blood. The receptors originated from a human donor with ulcerative colitis or Crohn's disease, or a healthy co-twin of an affected twin (not recorded which).

The rearrangement joins TRBV29-1 to TRBJ2-1; the D gene TCRdb calls, TRBD1, cannot be checked with no DNA. Germline V gives CDR1 SQVTM, CDR2 ANQGSEA. This CDR3 has 17 amino acids. Here the CDR3 reads CSVVGGGAGSSYNEQFF.

The chain combines TRBV30 with TRBJ2-1. Per germline, CDR1 GTSNPN and CDR2 SVGIG (reference sequence). The CDR3 covers 16 residues. The CDR3 spells CAWSAHSGSSYNEQFF.

V is TRBV18 and J is TRBJ2-3; lacking DNA, the TRBD1 call made by TCRdb goes unchecked. Germline-derived CDR1 and CDR2 are KGHSH and LQKENI. CDR3 length equals 14 residues. The CDR3 region is CASSPGTGTDTQYF.

The chain uses TRBV10-1 and TRBJ1-5; the D call from TCRdb, TRBD1, cannot be confirmed without DNA. Germline loops: CDR1 WNHNN, CDR2 SYGVQD (reference sequence). The CDR3 length is 13 residues. The CDR3 sequence: CASSRTGNQPQDF.

The rearrangement links TRBV7-9 to TRBJ1-4. CDR3 length: 13 amino acids. The germline V gene has CDR1 SEHNR and CDR2 FQNEAQ (reference sequence). Here the CDR3 reads CASVRTFDEKLFF.

The chain recombines TRBV12-3 or TRBV12-4 with TRBJ2-1. This CDR3 is 13 amino acids long. The CDR3 spells CASSLATSNEQFF.

The rearrangement joins TRBV5-1 to TRBJ2-7; absent DNA, TCRdb's TRBD1 call cannot be checked. CDR3 length: 14 amino acids. Germline V gene sequence: CDR1 SGHRS, CDR2 YFSETQ. The CDR3 loop is CASSLGRGQYEQYF.

The chain uses TRBV30 and TRBJ2-5. The length of the CDR3 is 11 residues. Germline CDR1 GTSNPN, CDR2 SVGIG (reference sequence). CDR3 loop: CAWNSGETQYF. The full variable domain, completed using reference TRBV30 and TRBJ2-5, is SQTIHQWPATLVQPVGSPLSLECTVEGTSNPNLYWYRQAAGRGLQLLFYSVGIGQISSEVPQNLSASRPQDRQFILSSKKLLLSDSGFYLCAWNSGETQYFGPGTRLLVL.

The chain joins TRBV28 to TRBJ2-7; TCRdb's D call, TRBD1, is unchecked because there is no DNA. CDR1 is MDHEN, CDR2 SYDVKM, per germline. There are 15 residues in the CDR3. The CDR3: CASSSLDAANYEQYF.

This sequence joins TRBV12-5 and TRBJ2-1. CDR1 LGHNT and CDR2 FRNRAP come from the germline V gene. The CDR3 has 11 residues. This chain's CDR3 is CASDLVLEQFF.

This CDR3 is CASSPRGTGNTIYF. The gene calls are TRBV9 and TRBJ1-3; TCRdb calls TRBD1, which cannot be checked without DNA. Germline CDR1 and CDR2: SGDLS and YYNGEE. This CDR3 is built from 14 residues.

The chain links TRBV18 to TRBJ1-6; checking the TCRdb D call of TRBD1 is not possible without DNA. The germline V gene has CDR1 KGHSH and CDR2 LQKENI. This CDR3 region has 14 residues. The chain's CDR3 is CASSPGQGSPRLHF.